The text below deals with one T cell receptor (beta chain). Its antigen remains unknown. The DNA is omitted, as the CDR3 cannot be located on it reliably, and the CDR3 follows TCRdb's listing. With termini counted, the CDR3 has 15 amino acids. CDR1 is SNHLY and CDR2 is FYNNEI in the germline V gene. Assay used: immunoSEQ multiplex PCR; TCRdb lists only in-frame clones, some missing. The sample consists of roughly 90,000 clones, 90% to 95% of them appearing once. This specimen belongs to a study of OX40 agonist ivuxolimab in advanced cancers. Study-wide background: Ivuxolimab is an agonistic anti-OX40 (CD134) antibody, and patients were treated with it. Previous treatment with anti-PD-1, anti-PD-L1 or anti-CTLA-4 therapy was allowed; 40% had received some. Study-wide results and limits: CD4+ T cells averaged fewer expanded clones than CD8+ T cells.

The rearrangement links TRBV2 to TRBJ2-2; the table names TRBD1, a call not compared with the DNA. The sequence derives from an adult with an advanced solid tumor such as melanoma, head and neck, liver or kidney cancer. The input for sequencing was CD4+ or CD8+ T cells sorted from blood, taken in a trial of the OX40 agonist ivuxolimab. This chain's CDR3 is CASRSLDKYTGELFF.